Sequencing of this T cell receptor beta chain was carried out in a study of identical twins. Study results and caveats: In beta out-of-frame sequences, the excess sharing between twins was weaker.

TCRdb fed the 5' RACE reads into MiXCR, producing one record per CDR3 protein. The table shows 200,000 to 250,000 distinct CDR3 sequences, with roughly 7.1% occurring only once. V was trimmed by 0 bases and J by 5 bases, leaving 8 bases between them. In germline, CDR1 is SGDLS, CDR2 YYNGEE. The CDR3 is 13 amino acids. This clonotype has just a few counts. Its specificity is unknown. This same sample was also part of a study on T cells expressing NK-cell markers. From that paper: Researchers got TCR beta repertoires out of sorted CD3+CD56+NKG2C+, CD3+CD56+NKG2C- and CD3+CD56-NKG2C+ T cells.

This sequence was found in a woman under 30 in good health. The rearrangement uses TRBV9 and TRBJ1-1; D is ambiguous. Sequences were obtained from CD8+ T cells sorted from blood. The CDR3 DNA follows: TGTGCCAGCAGCGTAGAGGGAGCTACTGAAGCTTTCTTT. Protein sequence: CASSVEGATEAFF.